The 5 T cell receptor beta chains below were found in one sample sequenced in a study of T cells in Graves' hyperthyroidism and ophthalmopathy. TCR beta CDR3 sequences were amplified from RNA transcripts. Initially, a first-round RT-PCR of the TCR CDR3 employed the HTBI primer set. TCRdb analysed the multiplex PCR reads with MiXCR anew, one entry per CDR3 protein. The repertoire holds roughly 400,000 distinct CDR3 sequences, with roughly an eighth as singletons. What was sequenced was blood. These receptors all stem from a man aged 50 to 59 with Graves' ophthalmopathy.

The genes are TRBV14 and TRBJ2-7; TRBD2 agrees at 9 bases. CDR1 and CDR2 from the germline V gene are SGHDN and FVKESK. J lost 5 bases, V lost 1 base, and 3 bases had no gene match. The length of the CDR3 is 14 residues. The CDR3: CASSQAASGDEQYF. CDR3 nucleotides: TGTGCCAGCAGCCAAGCGGCTAGCGGGGACGAGCAGTACTTC. The variable domain in full, completed from reference TRBV14 and TRBJ2-7, reads EAGVTQFPSHSVIEKGQTVTLRCDPISGHDNLYWYRRVMGKEIKFLLHFVKESKQDESGMPNNRFLAERTGGTYSTLKVQPAELEDSGVYFCASSQAASGDEQYFGPGTRLTVT.

This clonotype appeared many times. The chain has TRBV20-1 and TRBJ2-5, with D hard to call. This CDR3 contains 14 residues. Germline V gene sequence: CDR1 DFQATT, CDR2 SNEGSKA (reference sequence). V was clipped by 0 bases and J by 5 bases, with 13 bases between them. In nucleotides, the CDR3 is TGCAGTGCTAGAGATCGTTGGGTTTGGGAGACCCAGTACTTC. It is translated as CSARDRWVWETQYF.

This clonotype was seen only a few times. The chain combines TRBV7-2 with TRBJ1-3; the match to TRBD1 covers 8 bases. Germline V gene data show CDR1 as SGHTA and CDR2 as FQGNSA. The CDR3 covers 17 residues. V shed 5 bases and J 0 bases; nucleotides not matched to a gene: 9. In DNA form, the CDR3 reads TGTGCCAGCAGCGACAGGACAGGGTTGTCCTCTGGAAACACCATATATTTT. Its translation is CASSDRTGLSSGNTIYF. The variable domain in full, completed from reference TRBV7-2 and TRBJ1-3, reads GAGVSQSPSNKVTEKGKDVELRCDPISGHTALYWYRQSLGQGLEFLIYFQGNSAPDKSGLPSDRFSAERTGGSVSTLTIQRTQQEDSAVYLCASSDRTGLSSGNTIYFGEGSWLTVV.

DNA of the CDR3: TGTGCCAGCAGTGTAGCCGGGACTGGCGGGAGAACCAATGAGCAGTTCTTC. Translated: CASSVAGTGGRTNEQFF. The chain has TRBV28 and TRBJ2-1, with TRBD2 matching over 7 bases. Germline V gene data show CDR1 as MDHEN and CDR2 as SYDVKM. Trimming cost V 5 bases and J 6 bases; bases outside gene matches: 16. The CDR3 runs 17 residues.

There are many counts of this clonotype. This chain connects TRBV7-9 to TRBJ1-1, with no clear D. Germline lookup yields CDR1 SEHNR and CDR2 FQNEAQ (reference sequence). The CDR3 runs to 11 residues. V shed 3 bases and J shed 5 bases, with 4 bases lying between them. The CDR3 DNA reads as TGTGCCAGCAGCTTCGAGACTGAAGCTTTCTTT. Translation: CASSFETEAFF.